Sequencing of this TCR beta chain was carried out in a study of response to subunit inactivated influenza vaccine. Germline V gives CDR1 DFQATT, CDR2 SNEGSKA (reference sequence). J lost 3 bases, V lost 6 bases, and 14 bases had no gene match. The CDR3 consists of 15 residues. This clonotype was picked up a small number of times. Its antigen is unidentified. Findings of the study overall: The authors proposed limited new T cell recruitment per seasonal influenza vaccination.

TCRdb re-derived calls from the RT-PCR reads in MiXCR, one entry per CDR3 protein. This sample carries 550,000 to 800,000 distinct CDR3 sequences, around 13% of them seen once, and the ten largest clones take roughly 6.4%. Here the sequenced sample was PBMCs from blood, taken approximately 15 days before vaccination. This receptor was identified in a man aged 50 or older who received an inactivated influenza vaccine. The chain uses TRBV20-1 and TRBJ2-7, with 7 bases lining up with TRBD1. CDR3 region: CSAPNPGQRIYEQYF. CDR3 bases: TGCAGTGCACCGAACCCGGGACAGAGGATCTACGAGCAGTACTTC.